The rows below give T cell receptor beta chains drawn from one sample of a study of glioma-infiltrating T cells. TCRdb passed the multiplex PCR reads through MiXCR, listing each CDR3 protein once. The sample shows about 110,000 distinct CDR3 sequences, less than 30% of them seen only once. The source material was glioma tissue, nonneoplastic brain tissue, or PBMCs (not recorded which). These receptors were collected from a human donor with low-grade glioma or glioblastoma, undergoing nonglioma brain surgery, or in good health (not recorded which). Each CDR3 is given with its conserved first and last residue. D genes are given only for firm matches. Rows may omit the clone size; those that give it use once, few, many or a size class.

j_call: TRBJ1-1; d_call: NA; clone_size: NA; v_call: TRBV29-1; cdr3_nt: TGCAGCGTTGAAGGCTTGCAGGGCTTGAACACTGAAGCTTTCTTT; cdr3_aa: CSVEGLQGLNTEAFF
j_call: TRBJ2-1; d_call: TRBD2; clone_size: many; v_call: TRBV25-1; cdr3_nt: TGTGCCAGCAGTGTATCTAGCGGCAGCTCCTACAATGAGCAGTTCTTC; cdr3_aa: CASSVSSGSSYNEQFF
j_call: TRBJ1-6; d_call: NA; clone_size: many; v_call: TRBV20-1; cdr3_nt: TGCAGTGCTTGGGACGGAAATTCACCCCTCCACTTT; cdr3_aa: CSAWDGNSPLHF
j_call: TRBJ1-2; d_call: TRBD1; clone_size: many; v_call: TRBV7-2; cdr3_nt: TGTGCCAGCAGCTTAGAGACAGGGGGCCGAGGCTACACCTTC; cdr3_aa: CASSLETGGRGYTF
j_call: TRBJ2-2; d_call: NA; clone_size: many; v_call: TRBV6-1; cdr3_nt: TGTGCCAGCAGTGTGGGTTCAAGCACCGGGGAGCTGTTTTTT; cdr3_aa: CASSVGSSTGELFF
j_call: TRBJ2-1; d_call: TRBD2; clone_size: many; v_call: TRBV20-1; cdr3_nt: TGCAGTGCTAGGTTAGCGGGAGGCAATGAGCAGTTCTTC; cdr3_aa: CSARLAGGNEQFF
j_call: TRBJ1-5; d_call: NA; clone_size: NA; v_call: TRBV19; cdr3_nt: TGTGTCAGTAGTATAGCCGGCCTTTATAGCAATCAGCCCCAGCATTTT; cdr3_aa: CVSSIAGLYSNQPQHF
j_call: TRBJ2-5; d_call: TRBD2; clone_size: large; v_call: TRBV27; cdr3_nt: TGTGCCAGCAGCCCTATGGGCGGTACTAGCGGGATCGAGACCCAGTACTTC; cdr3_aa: CASSPMGGTSGIETQYF
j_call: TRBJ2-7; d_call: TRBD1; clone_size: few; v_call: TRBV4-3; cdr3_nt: TGCGCCAGCAGCCAACCGGGACAGGGGCTCTACGAGCAGTACTTC; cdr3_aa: CASSQPGQGLYEQYF
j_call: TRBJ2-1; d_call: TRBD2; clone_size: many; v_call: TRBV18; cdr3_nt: TGTGCCAGCTCACAAACTAGCGGAGGCGGGAATGAGCAGTTCTTC; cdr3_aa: CASSQTSGGGNEQFF
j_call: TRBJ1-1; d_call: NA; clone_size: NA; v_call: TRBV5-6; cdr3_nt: TGTGCCAGCAGCTTGGGGGACAAGGCGACTGAAGCTTTCTTT; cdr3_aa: CASSLGDKATEAFF
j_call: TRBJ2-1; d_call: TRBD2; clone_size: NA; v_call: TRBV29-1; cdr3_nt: TGCAGCGTTGAAAGAAGCGGGGGGTGGAATGAGCAGTTCTTC; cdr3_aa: CSVERSGGWNEQFF
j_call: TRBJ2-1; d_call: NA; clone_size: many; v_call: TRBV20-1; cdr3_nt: TGCAGTGCTAGAGTCGGTAGCGGCCGTAGGGGGCAGTTCTTC; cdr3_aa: CSARVGSGRRGQFF
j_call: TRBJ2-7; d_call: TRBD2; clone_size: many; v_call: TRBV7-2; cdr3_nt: TGTGCCAGCAGCCGGGGGGGACCTAGCTCCTACGAGCAGTACTTC; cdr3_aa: CASSRGGPSSYEQYF
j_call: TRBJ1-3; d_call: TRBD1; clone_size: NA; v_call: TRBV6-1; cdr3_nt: TGTGCCGGCAGTCGGGACAGCCCTGGAAACACCATATATTTT; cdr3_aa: CAGSRDSPGNTIYF
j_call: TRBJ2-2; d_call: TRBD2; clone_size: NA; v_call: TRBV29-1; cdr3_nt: TGCAGCGTGGGACTAGCGGGAGGTGGAACCGGGGAGCTGTTTTTT; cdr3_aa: CSVGLAGGGTGELFF
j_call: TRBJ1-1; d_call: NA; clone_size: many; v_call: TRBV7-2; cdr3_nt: TGTGCCAGCAGCCTTGGACAGATTAGGGGCACTGAAGCTTTCTTT; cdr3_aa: CASSLGQIRGTEAFF
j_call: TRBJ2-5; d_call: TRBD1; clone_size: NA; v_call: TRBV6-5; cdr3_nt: TGTGACAGCAGGACCTTGGACAGGGGGGCCCAGTACTTC; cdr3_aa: CDSRTLDRGAQYF
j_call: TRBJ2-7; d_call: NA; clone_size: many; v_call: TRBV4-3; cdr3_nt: TGCGCCAGCAGCCAAGCTTGGCAGCCGCCCTACGAGCAGTACTTC; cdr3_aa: CASSQAWQPPYEQYF
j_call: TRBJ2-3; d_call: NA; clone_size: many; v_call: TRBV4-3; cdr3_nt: TGCGCCAGCAGCCAAGAATGGCAGGGGACCGCAGATACGCAGTATTTT; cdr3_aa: CASSQEWQGTADTQYF
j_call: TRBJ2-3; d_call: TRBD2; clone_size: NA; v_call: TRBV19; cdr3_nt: TGTGCCAGTAGGATCTCAGGACTAGCGGGGGTCGGCACAGATACGCAGTATTTT; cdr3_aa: CASRISGLAGVGTDTQYF
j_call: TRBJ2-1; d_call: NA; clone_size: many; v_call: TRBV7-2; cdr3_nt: TGTGCCAGCAGCCCAAACTTACAGGGTATTGAGCAGTTCTTC; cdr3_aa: CASSPNLQGIEQFF
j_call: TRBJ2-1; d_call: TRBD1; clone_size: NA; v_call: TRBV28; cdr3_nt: TGTGCCAGCAGTACGCCGACAGGGGGCCAGTTTAATGAGCAGTTCTTC; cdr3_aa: CASSTPTGGQFNEQFF
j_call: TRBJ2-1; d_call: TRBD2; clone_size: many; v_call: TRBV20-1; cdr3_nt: TGCAGTGCTAGAGATGTGACTAGCGGGAGCTTGTACAATGAGCAGTTCTTC; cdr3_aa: CSARDVTSGSLYNEQFF
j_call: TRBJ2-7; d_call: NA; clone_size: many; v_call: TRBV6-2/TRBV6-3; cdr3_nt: TGTGCCAGTCGGAGCTCCTACGAGCAGTACTTC; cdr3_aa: CASRSSYEQYF
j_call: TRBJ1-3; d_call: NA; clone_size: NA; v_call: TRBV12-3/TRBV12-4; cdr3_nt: TGTGCCAGCCGGAGCTCGATTGTAAACACCATATATTTT; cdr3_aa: CASRSSIVNTIYF
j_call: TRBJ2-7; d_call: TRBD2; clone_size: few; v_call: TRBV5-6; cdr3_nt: TGTGCCAGCAGCAACAACGCGCTAGCGGGGTTGTACGAGCAGTACTTC; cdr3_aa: CASSNNALAGLYEQYF
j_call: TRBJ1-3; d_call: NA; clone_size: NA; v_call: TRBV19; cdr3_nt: TGTGCCAGTAGTTCCGGGACAAACTCTGGAAACACCATATATTTT; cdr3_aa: CASSSGTNSGNTIYF
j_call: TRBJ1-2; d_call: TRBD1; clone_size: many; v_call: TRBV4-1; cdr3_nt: TGCGCCAGCAGCCAACTACAGGGGGCTGATGGCTACACCTTC; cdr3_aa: CASSQLQGADGYTF
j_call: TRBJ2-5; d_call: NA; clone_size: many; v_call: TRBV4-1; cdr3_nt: TGCGCCAGCAGCCGGTCTGAGTTATATTTCCGGGAGACCCAGTACTTC; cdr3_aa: CASSRSELYFRETQYF
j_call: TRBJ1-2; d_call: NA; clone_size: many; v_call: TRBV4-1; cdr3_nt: TGCGCCAGCAGCCAAGAAACCAGGGCAGGCTATGGCTACACCTTC; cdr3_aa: CASSQETRAGYGYTF
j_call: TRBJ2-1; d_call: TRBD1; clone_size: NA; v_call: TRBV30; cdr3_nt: TGTGCCTGGAGTCCGCTGGACAGGGCGAATGAGCAGTTCTTC; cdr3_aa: CAWSPLDRANEQFF
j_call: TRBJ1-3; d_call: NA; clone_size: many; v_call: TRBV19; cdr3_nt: TGTGCCAGTAGGATCCCTGGGATTGGAAACACCATATATTTT; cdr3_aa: CASRIPGIGNTIYF
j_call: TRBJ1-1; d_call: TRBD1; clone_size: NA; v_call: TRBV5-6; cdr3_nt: TGTGCCAGCAGCTTAGACAGGGCAGCGAGTGCTTTCTTT; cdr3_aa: CASSLDRAASAFF
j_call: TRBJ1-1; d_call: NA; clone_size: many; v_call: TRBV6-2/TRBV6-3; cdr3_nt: TGTGCCAGCAGTTACAGCACTGAAGCTTTCTTT; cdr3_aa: CASSYSTEAFF
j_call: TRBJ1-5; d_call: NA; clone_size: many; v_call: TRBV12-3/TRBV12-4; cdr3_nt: TGTGCCAGCAGCCCAGGACAGAGGAATCAGCCCCAGCATTTT; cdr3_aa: CASSPGQRNQPQHF